This T cell receptor beta chain was sequenced in a study of early T cells in non-severe SARS-CoV-2 infection. Across the study: Bulk RNA taken from unsorted whole blood was sequenced, leaving chains unpaired. Broader study findings: There was a bias toward anti-spike CD8 responses in VDJdb matching, which missed private and CD4 specificities.

Attached unique molecular identifiers marked individual cDNA molecules. TCRdb reprocessed the 5' RACE reads via MiXCR and lists one record per CDR3 protein. The repertoire holds 50,000 to 65,000 distinct CDR3 sequences, with 11% as singletons. V gave up 2 bases and J gave up 7 bases, with 15 bases separating them. CDR3 size: 16 residues. Germline loops: CDR1 SGHTA, CDR2 FQGTGA. A few counts support this clonotype. Its specificity is unknown. Material: whole blood, obtained at baseline. The V gene is TRBV7-3, the J gene TRBJ1-6, with D uncertain. The sequence came from an adult who was a healthcare worker with PCR-confirmed SARS-CoV-2 infection or an uninfected control (not recorded which). The CDR3 nucleotides read TGTGCCAGCAGCTTACACGGAAAGGGCAGGAATTCACCCCTCCACTTT. It specifies CASSLHGKGRNSPLHF.